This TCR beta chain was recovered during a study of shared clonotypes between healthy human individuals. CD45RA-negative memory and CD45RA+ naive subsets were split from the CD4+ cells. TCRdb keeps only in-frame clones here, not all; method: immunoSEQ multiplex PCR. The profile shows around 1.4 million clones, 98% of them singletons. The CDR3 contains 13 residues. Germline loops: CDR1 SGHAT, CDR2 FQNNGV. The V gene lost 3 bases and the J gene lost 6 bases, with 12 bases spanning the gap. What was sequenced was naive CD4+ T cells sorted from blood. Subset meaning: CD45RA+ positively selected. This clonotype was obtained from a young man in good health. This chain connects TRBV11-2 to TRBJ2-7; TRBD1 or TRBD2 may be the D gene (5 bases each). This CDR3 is CASSFWDQGEQYF. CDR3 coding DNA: TGTGCCAGCAGCTTCTGGGACCAGGGCGAGCAGTACTTC.